Presented here are 7 T cell receptor beta chains from one specimen sequenced in a study of coeliac disease. Sequencing used immunoSEQ multiplex PCR; TCRdb keeps in-frame clones, though not all of them. There are around 9,000 clones in the sample; under 70% occur only once, and 20% lies in the top ten. The sequencing sample was made of lamina propria lymphocytes from the gut. The receptors stem from a woman aged 60 to 75 with celiac disease.

The V call is TRBV7-9, the J call TRBJ2-7, with 10 bases identical to TRBD1. The germline CDR1 and CDR2 sequences are SEHNR and FQNEAQ (reference sequence). Losses at the gene ends were 5 bases for V and 3 bases for J; bases not matched to a gene: 4. The CDR3 is made up of 14 amino acids. Written as DNA, the CDR3 is TGTGCCAGCAGCCTGGGACAGGGGATCTACGAGCAGTACTTC. It is translated as CASSLGQGIYEQYF.

CDR3 in amino acids: CASSLKSGPEGYTF. CDR3 sequence (DNA): TGTGCCAGCAGCTTAAAGTCAGGGCCCGAGGGCTACACCTTC. V gene TRBV7-9 combines with J gene TRBJ1-2; D is perhaps TRBD1 (5 bases). This CDR3 spans 14 amino acids. Trimming shortened V by 2 bases and J by 8 bases, and 15 bases separated the two germline ends. Germline-derived CDR1 and CDR2 are SEHNR and FQNEAQ (reference sequence). Using reference TRBV7-9 and TRBJ1-2 for the parts outside the CDR3, the full variable domain is DTGVSQNPRHKITKRGQNVTFRCDPISEHNRLYWYRQTLGQGPEFLTYFQNEAQLEKSRLLSDRFSAERPKGSFSTLEIQRTEQGDSAMYLCASSLKSGPEGYTFGSGTRLTVV.

The genes are TRBV29-1 and TRBJ2-2, with 8 nucleotides matching TRBD2. Germline loops: CDR1 SQVTM, CDR2 ANQGSEA. CDR3 length equals 14 residues. J gave up 7 bases and V 4 bases, and 8 bases lay outside the gene matches. The CDR3 protein is CSVGSGSPVGELFF. CDR3 nucleotides: TGCAGCGTTGGGAGCGGGAGTCCGGTCGGGGAGCTGTTTTTT.

Here the CDR3 reads CASSPPGGGKVEAFF. The CDR3 coding sequence is TGTGCCAGCTCACCACCTGGAGGGGGCAAGGTTGAAGCTTTCTTT. V gene TRBV18 combines with J gene TRBJ1-1; 7 nucleotides align to TRBD1. V shed 0 bases, J shed 7 bases, and the junction held 8 bases outside the gene matches. The CDR3 is 15 residues long. The germline V gene encodes CDR1 KGHSH and CDR2 LQKENI.

The rearrangement joins TRBV5-1 to TRBJ2-3; D is possibly TRBD2 (8 bases). CDR3 length: 16 amino acids. Germline CDR1 and CDR2: SGHRS and YFSETQ. The V end lost 0 bases, the J end lost 4 bases, and 15 bases lay between the germline ends. DNA of the CDR3: TGCGCCAGCAGCTTGGGTAGCGGGACAGTTGCAGATACGCAGTATTTT. This encodes CASSLGSGTVADTQYF. Complete variable domain (other parts from reference TRBV5-1 and TRBJ2-3): KAGVTQTPRYLIKTRGQQVTLSCSPISGHRSVSWYQQTPGQGLQFLFEYFSETQRNKGNFPGRFSGRQFSNSRSEMNVSTLELGDSALYLCASSLGSGTVADTQYFGPGTRLTVL.

CDR3 loop: CASSHGTGTMNTEAFF. As DNA, the CDR3 is TGCGCCAGCAGTCATGGGACAGGGACCATGAACACTGAAGCTTTCTTT. This sequence joins TRBV23-1 and TRBJ1-1, with TRBD1 identical over 9 bases. TRBV23-1 is designated an ORF whose function remains uncertain. This CDR3 has 16 residues. V lost 3 bases to trimming and J lost 0 bases; unmatched junction nucleotides: 5.

This sequence joins TRBV5-4 and TRBJ2-7; 8 bases align to TRBD2. This CDR3 is 14 amino acids long. Unmatched junction bases numbered 7, after V lost 4 bases and J lost 4 bases. Germline V gene data show CDR1 as SGHNT and CDR2 as YYREEE (reference sequence). This CDR3 is CASSQAGVPYEQYF. DNA of the CDR3: TGTGCCAGCAGCCAAGCGGGGGTCCCATACGAGCAGTACTTC.